Following are 18 T cell receptor beta chains from one sample sequenced in a study of blood T cell repertoires in COVID-19. Only in-frame clones appear in the TCRdb table, and some are missing; sequencing was by immunoSEQ multiplex PCR. The sample lists 200,000 to 250,000 clones, 82% occurring once. The sequenced sample consisted of peripheral blood. All receptors derive from a woman aged 70-85 years with COVID-19, enrolled during active disease.

The rearrangement links TRBV27 to TRBJ2-7; D is possibly TRBD2 (6 bases). CDR3 length: 13 residues. Between the trimmed V and J ends, which lost 5 bases and 2 bases, there was a span of 10 bases. In germline, CDR1 is MNHEY, CDR2 SMNVEV (reference sequence). The CDR3 is CASSRGLTYEQYF. CDR3 in DNA: TGTGCCAGCAGTCGGGGACTGACCTACGAGCAGTACTTC.

This chain joins TRBV5-1 and TRBJ1-2, with D perhaps matching TRBD1 (6 bases). V was pared by 3 bases and J by 6 bases, with 12 bases between. Germline values: CDR1 SGHRS, CDR2 YFSETQ. The CDR3 consists of 13 residues. This CDR3 reads CASSWWGPDGYTF. The CDR3 bases are TGCGCCAGCAGCTGGTGGGGGCCCGATGGCTACACCTTC.

The chain couples TRBV7-3 to TRBJ2-1; 10 bases align to TRBD2. The CDR3 is 16 residues long. V shed 2 bases, J shed 10 bases, and the junction held 11 bases outside the gene matches. In germline, CDR1 is SGHTA, CDR2 FQGTGA. The chain's CDR3 is CASSLYSPSGSGEQFF. CDR3 in DNA: TGTGCCAGCAGCTTATATTCCCCTAGCGGGAGTGGGGAGCAGTTCTTC. Complete variable domain (other parts from reference TRBV7-3 and TRBJ2-1): GAGVSQTPSNKVTEKGKYVELRCDPISGHTALYWYRQSLGQGPEFLIYFQGTGAADDSGLPNDRFFAVRPEGSVSTLKIQRTERGDSAVYLCASSLYSPSGSGEQFFGPGTRLTVL.

The V and J genes are TRBV19 and TRBJ2-5; 8 positions match TRBD2. The CDR3 extends over 17 amino acids. Germline CDR1 LNHDA, CDR2 SQIVND (reference sequence). Germline trimming cut 4 bases from V and 2 bases from J; bases unmatched to any gene: 12. CDR3 loop: CASSTSGRPVSQETQYF. In DNA form, the CDR3 reads TGTGCCAGTAGTACTAGCGGGCGCCCTGTTTCTCAAGAGACCCAGTACTTC.

The V call is TRBV7-2, the J call TRBJ2-7, with a weak D call TRBD2 (6 bases). CDR1 SGHTA and CDR2 FQGNSA come from the germline V gene. The CDR3 totals 18 residues. V lost 1 base and J lost 4, with 23 bases in between. In DNA, the CDR3 is TGTGCCAGCAGCTTAGTCGGGACTCTTAGCCATATCGGGTACGAGCAGTACTTC. Translating it yields CASSLVGTLSHIGYEQYF. The whole variable domain, filled in from reference TRBV7-2 and TRBJ2-7, reads GAGVSQSPSNKVTEKGKDVELRCDPISGHTALYWYRQSLGQGLEFLIYFQGNSAPDKSGLPSDRFSAERTGGSVSTLTIQRTQQEDSAVYLCASSLVGTLSHIGYEQYFGPGTRLTVT.

The V call is TRBV11-2, the J call TRBJ2-7, with D hard to call. V gave up 2 bases and J gave up 6 bases, with 2 bases separating them. The CDR3 loop spans 10 amino acids. Per the germline V gene, CDR1 is SGHAT and CDR2 is FQNNGV. CDR3 amino acids: CASSLREQYF. The CDR3 bases are TGTGCCAGCAGCTTACGCGAGCAGTACTTC.

CDR3 nucleotide sequence: TGTGCCAGCAGTCCCTCAGCGGGAGCGCCGAATGAGCAGTTCTTC. It codes for CASSPSAGAPNEQFF. The chain joins TRBV6-5 to TRBJ2-1; 8 bases line up with TRBD2. Per the germline V gene, CDR1 is MNHEY and CDR2 is SVGAGI. Trimming took 5 bases from V and 7 from J; bases not matched to a gene: 10. This CDR3 region has 15 residues.

V gene TRBV5-1 combines with J gene TRBJ1-2; D call uncertain. The V gene lost 1 base and the J gene lost 6 bases, with 10 bases spanning the gap. From germline, CDR1 is SGHRS and CDR2 YFSETQ. The CDR3 has 13 residues. CDR3 in DNA: TGCGCCAGCAGCTTGAGCGGGGATGATGGCTACACCTTC. This translates into CASSLSGDDGYTF.

The V and J genes are TRBV6-5 and TRBJ2-2; the match to TRBD1 covers 7 bases. The CDR3 is 15 residues long. Germline V gene data show CDR1 as MNHEY and CDR2 as SVGAGI. V shed 6 bases and J 4 bases; nucleotides not matched to a gene: 8. The CDR3 DNA reads as TGTGCCAGCAGGCTGACGACAGGGTCCACCGGGGAGCTGTTTTTT. This translates into CASRLTTGSTGELFF.

This clone has just one count. The genes are TRBV7-9 and TRBJ1-5; possible D gene TRBD1, 6 bases. The CDR3 is 15 residues long. Trimming took 2 bases from V and 4 from J, leaving 12 bases between them. Germline V gene sequence: CDR1 SEHNR, CDR2 FQNEAQ (reference sequence). The CDR3 DNA reads as TGTGCCAGCAGCTTAAGTACAGGGCTTAATCAGCCCCAGCATTTT. The encoded protein is CASSLSTGLNQPQHF.

This clone has only a few counts. This sequence joins TRBV28 and TRBJ1-4; D call uncertain. The CDR3 runs 14 residues. V was cut by 2 bases and J by 4 bases, with 8 bases left in between. Germline V gene data show CDR1 as MDHEN and CDR2 as SYDVKM. CDR3 bases: TGTGCCAGCAGTTTAAGTGGCTTTAATGAAAAACTGTTTTTT. This encodes CASSLSGFNEKLFF.

This chain links TRBV7-2 with TRBJ1-5; 7 nucleotides match TRBD1. V shed 3 bases, J shed 0 bases, and the junction held 5 bases outside the gene matches. The V gene's germline CDR1 is SGHTA and CDR2 FQGNSA. This CDR3 is built from 16 residues. CDR3 protein: CASSFGTANSNQPQHF. DNA for the CDR3: TGTGCCAGCAGCTTTGGGACAGCGAATAGCAATCAGCCCCAGCATTTT.

CDR3 amino acids: CASSQATTTYEQYF. In DNA form, the CDR3 reads TGCGCCAGCAGCCAAGCGACTACCACCTACGAGCAGTACTTC. The chain couples TRBV4-1 to TRBJ2-7; D is perhaps TRBD2 (5 bases). CDR1 is MGHRA and CDR2 is YSYEKL in the germline V gene. V lost 1 base and J lost 2, with 9 bases in between. The CDR3 covers 14 residues.

V and J are TRBV5-4 and TRBJ2-2; possibly TRBD2 for D (6 bases). V was shortened by 4 bases and J by 7 bases, with 11 bases between the two germline ends. CDR1 SGHNT and CDR2 YYREEE come from the germline V gene (reference sequence). The CDR3 totals 13 residues. CDR3 loop: CASSRDSIGELFF. For the CDR3, the DNA is TGTGCCAGCAGCCGGGACTCCATCGGGGAGCTGTTTTTT.

Note on this clone: The same CDR3 is also encoded by other DNA sequences in this sample. The V and J genes are TRBV18 and TRBJ2-1; TRBD2 matches at 14 bases. The CDR3 has 15 residues. J lost 8 bases, V lost 3 bases, and 3 bases had no gene match. Germline values: CDR1 KGHSH, CDR2 LQKENI. The CDR3 region is CASSPGLAGEDEQFF. In DNA, the CDR3 is TGTGCCAGCTCACCGGGACTAGCGGGAGAAGATGAGCAGTTCTTC.

This clone has just one count. The V gene is TRBV5-4, the J gene TRBJ1-1, with 7 bases fitting TRBD1. The CDR3 extends over 14 amino acids. The trim removed 6 bases at V and 6 bases at J, leaving 11 bases unmatched. Germline values: CDR1 SGHNT, CDR2 YYREEE (reference sequence). CDR3 in DNA: TGTGCCAGCACCACACAGGGGCGCGGCCCTGAAGCTTTCTTT. Translation gives CASTTQGRGPEAFF.

The genes are TRBV28 and TRBJ1-5; 10 nucleotides match TRBD1. Unmatched junction bases numbered 7, after V lost 6 bases and J lost 5 bases. CDR1 MDHEN and CDR2 SYDVKM come from the germline V gene. This CDR3 contains 15 residues. The chain's CDR3 is CASRRDRGQDQPQHF. CDR3 nucleotide sequence: TGTGCCAGCAGGCGGGACAGGGGACAGGATCAGCCCCAGCATTTT.

The chain carries TRBV6-5 and TRBJ2-7; D possibly corresponds to TRBD2 (5 bases). Germline assignment: CDR1 MNHEY and CDR2 SVGAGI. V was cut by 8 bases and J by 3 bases, with 20 bases left in between. This CDR3 is 15 amino acids long. CDR3 DNA sequence: TGTGCCAGCTCCCCAACGGCGGGCCAAAGCTACGAGCAGTACTTC. As protein: CASSPTAGQSYEQYF.